A single sample is the source of the 30 T cell receptor beta chains below, sequenced in a study of blood T cell repertoires in COVID-19. TCRdb's copy holds only in-frame clones and misses some; the assay was immunoSEQ multiplex PCR. The table has 150,000 or so clones, around 85% seen once; the top ten hold 8%. Sequencing was done on a sample of peripheral blood. The origin of the receptors is a woman aged 55-75 years with COVID-19, enrolled during active disease.

The chain combines TRBV7-9 with TRBJ2-7, with TRBD1 identical over 11 bases. Germline assignment: CDR1 SEHNR and CDR2 FQNEAQ (reference sequence). With 5 bases clipped from V and 4 bases from J, the junction kept 7 bases outside the gene matches. This CDR3 region has 15 residues. CDR3 region: CASSLGTGGLYEQYF. The CDR3 DNA follows: TGTGCCAGCAGCCTCGGGACAGGGGGACTTTACGAGCAGTACTTC.

The chain joins TRBV4-1 to TRBJ1-6; weak D call: TRBD1 (6 bases). V lost 1 base and J lost 6, with 10 bases in between. This CDR3 contains 15 residues. In germline, CDR1 is MGHRA, CDR2 YSYEKL. CDR3 sequence reads: CASSQVQGRNSPLHF. Written as DNA, the CDR3 is TGCGCCAGCAGCCAAGTCCAGGGGCGTAATTCACCCCTCCACTTT.

This clone was seen more than once but under ten times. The rearrangement uses TRBV2 and TRBJ1-5, with 11 bases that match TRBD1. The CDR3 loop spans 14 amino acids. The V segment lost 8 bases and the J segment 4 bases; nucleotides outside the gene matches: 4. Germline loops: CDR1 SNHLY, CDR2 FYNNEI. Here the CDR3 reads CASAGTGGNQPQHF. The CDR3 nucleotides are TGTGCCAGCGCCGGGACAGGGGGGAATCAGCCCCAGCATTTT. The complete variable domain, with remaining parts taken from reference TRBV2 and TRBJ1-5, reads EPEVTQTPSHQVTQMGQEVILRCVPISNHLYFYWYRQILGQKVEFLVSFYNNEISEKSEIFDDQFSVERPDGSNFTLKIRSTKLEDSAMYFCASAGTGGNQPQHFGDGTRLSIL.

The J gene is TRBJ2-5, the V gene TRBV15; 15 positions agree with TRBD2. The V segment lost 5 bases and the J segment 7 bases; nucleotides outside the gene matches: 8. This CDR3 contains 16 residues. CDR1 is LNHNV, CDR2 YYDKDF, per germline (reference sequence). The chain's CDR3 is CATSGRTSGGAGTQYF. In DNA form, the CDR3 reads TGTGCCACCAGCGGGAGGACTAGCGGGGGGGCCGGGACCCAGTACTTC.

V and J are TRBV5-6 and TRBJ2-1; 9 nucleotides align to TRBD1. Germline CDR1 is SGHDT and CDR2 is YYEEEE. The CDR3 is made up of 16 amino acids. Trimming removed 4 bases from V and 8 bases from J; junction bases left unmatched: 13. The CDR3, as DNA: TGTGCCAGCAGCAGGGAAAGGGGACAGGGTACACATGAGCAGTTCTTC. Translating it yields CASSRERGQGTHEQFF.

The chain is built from TRBV10-1 and TRBJ1-1; perhaps TRBD1 as D (5 bases). The germline V gene encodes CDR1 WNHNN and CDR2 SYGVQD (reference sequence). Trimming left V 4 bases short and J 0 bases short, with 9 bases between. The CDR3 contains 14 residues. In DNA form, the CDR3 reads TGCGCCAGCAGTGCCCACAGGTTGAACACTGAAGCTTTCTTT. Translating gives CASSAHRLNTEAFF.

The sample holds one count of this clone. The chain is built from TRBV6-5 and TRBJ2-7; 8 nucleotides agree with TRBD2. Germline V CDR1 and CDR2: MNHEY, SVGAGI. Unmatched junction bases numbered 8, after V lost 4 bases and J lost 0 bases. The CDR3 covers 16 residues. The CDR3 loop is CASSSLLSGGSYEQYF. CDR3 bases: TGTGCCAGCAGTTCACTACTGAGCGGGGGCTCCTACGAGCAGTACTTC.

V and J are TRBV19 and TRBJ1-6; perhaps TRBD1 as D (6 bases). This CDR3 spans 15 amino acids. Germline-derived CDR1 and CDR2 are LNHDA and SQIVND (reference sequence). V was trimmed by 4 bases and J by 2 bases, leaving 9 bases between them. CDR3 sequence (DNA): TGTGCCAGTAGTACAGGGGTAACCTATAATTCACCCCTCCACTTT. This gives the protein CASSTGVTYNSPLHF.

V and J are TRBV6-5 and TRBJ1-2; TRBD1 aligns across 7 bases. CDR3 length: 15 amino acids. V lost 3 bases and J lost 5; bases outside the gene matches: 9. CDR1 is MNHEY, CDR2 SVGAGI, per germline. The CDR3 region is CASSYRFRDRYGYTF. DNA for the CDR3: TGTGCCAGCAGTTATAGGTTCCGGGACAGATATGGCTACACCTTC.

The chain combines TRBV7-2 with TRBJ1-1, with 7 bases fitting TRBD1. From germline, CDR1 is SGHTA and CDR2 FQGNSA. CDR3 size: 16 residues. J lost 0 bases, V lost 5 bases, and 9 bases had no gene match. The CDR3 reads CASSLVPGGLNTEAFF. CDR3 bases: TGTGCCAGCAGCCTTGTACCAGGGGGTCTGAACACTGAAGCTTTCTTT.

The V and J genes are TRBV6-5 and TRBJ1-5; no definite D call. This CDR3 spans 13 amino acids. The V end was cut by 4 bases, the J end by 0 bases, with 4 bases between. Germline CDR1 is MNHEY and CDR2 is SVGAGI. CDR3 DNA: TGTGCCAGCAGTTCGAGTAGCAATCAGCCCCAGCATTTT. Translating it yields CASSSSSNQPQHF.

This chain uses TRBV5-1 with TRBJ2-2, with D tentatively TRBD2 (6 bases). V was trimmed by 0 bases and J by 7 bases, leaving 13 bases between them. This CDR3 comprises 15 residues. Per germline, CDR1 SGHRS and CDR2 YFSETQ. The CDR3 nucleotides read TGCGCCAGCAGCTTGGCACCGGGGGAGATCGGGGAGCTGTTTTTT. Amino acids: CASSLAPGEIGELFF. Using reference TRBV5-1 and TRBJ2-2 for the parts outside the CDR3, the full variable domain is KAGVTQTPRYLIKTRGQQVTLSCSPISGHRSVSWYQQTPGQGLQFLFEYFSETQRNKGNFPGRFSGRQFSNSRSEMNVSTLELGDSALYLCASSLAPGEIGELFFGEGSRLTVL.

With respect to this clone: An end of the junction does not agree with germline; a read error may underlie this. This chain uses TRBV6-2 or TRBV6-3 with TRBJ1-5, with TRBD1 matching over 9 bases. The CDR3 is made up of 14 amino acids. Germline assignment: CDR1 MNHEY and CDR2 SVGEGT. CDR3 nucleotides: TGTGCCAGCAGTTCGGGACAGGGCAATCAAAGGTTGGATTTT. Amino acid sequence: CASSSGQGNQRLDF.

V is TRBV7-8 and J is TRBJ1-5; 7 bases are shared with TRBD1. CDR1 and CDR2 (germline): SGHVS, FQNEAQ. The CDR3 has 17 residues. Trimming took 3 bases from V and 5 from J; bases not matched to a gene: 13. CDR3 nucleotide sequence: TGTGCCAGCAGCTTTCAGAGGACAGGTATGAGTCATCAGCCCCAGCATTTT. Encoded protein: CASSFQRTGMSHQPQHF.

The V gene is TRBV5-1, the J gene TRBJ2-1, with a weak D call TRBD2 (6 bases). This CDR3 region has 14 residues. V lost 7 bases to trimming and J lost 3 bases, with 14 bases between them. Germline V gives CDR1 SGHRS, CDR2 YFSETQ. The CDR3 nucleotides are TGCGCCAGCGGGCGCGGGGATCTCTACAATGAGCAGTTCTTC. Encoded protein: CASGRGDLYNEQFF. The entire variable domain, with the rest obtained from reference TRBV5-1 and TRBJ2-1, is as follows: KAGVTQTPRYLIKTRGQQVTLSCSPISGHRSVSWYQQTPGQGLQFLFEYFSETQRNKGNFPGRFSGRQFSNSRSEMNVSTLELGDSALYLCASGRGDLYNEQFFGPGTRLTVL.

The chain uses TRBV5-6 and TRBJ2-2; 7 nucleotides match TRBD2. Germline trimming cut 4 bases from V and 3 bases from J; bases unmatched to any gene: 9. The CDR3 is 16 residues long. Germline assignment: CDR1 SGHDT and CDR2 YYEEEE. As DNA, the CDR3 is TGTGCCAGCAGCCGCAGGTGGGCGGGGGACACCGGGGAGCTGTTTTTT. Its translation is CASSRRWAGDTGELFF.

This clone was counted between two and nine times. Here the CDR3 reads CASSDRVSSGNTIYF. The CDR3 nucleotides are TGTGCCAGCTCAGACAGGGTCAGCTCTGGAAACACCATATATTTT. The gene calls are TRBV18 and TRBJ1-3, with TRBD1 matching over 7 bases. The CDR3 is 15 residues long. After removal of 5 bases from V and 0 bases from J, the junction contained 4 bases not matched to a gene. Looked up from germline, CDR1 is KGHSH and CDR2 is LQKENI.

CDR3 amino acids: CASRDILTGSGTEAFF. In DNA form, the CDR3 reads TGTGCCAGCAGGGATATACTAACAGGATCCGGCACTGAAGCTTTCTTT. The V call is TRBV2, the J call TRBJ1-1; perhaps TRBD1 as D (5 bases). The V and J ends lost 6 bases and 4 bases respectively, with 21 bases between them. The CDR3 is made up of 16 amino acids. Germline CDR1 reads SNHLY; CDR2 reads FYNNEI. The entire variable domain, with the rest obtained from reference TRBV2 and TRBJ1-1, is as follows: EPEVTQTPSHQVTQMGQEVILRCVPISNHLYFYWYRQILGQKVEFLVSFYNNEISEKSEIFDDQFSVERPDGSNFTLKIRSTKLEDSAMYFCASRDILTGSGTEAFFGQGTRLTVV.

The V gene is TRBV5-1, the J gene TRBJ1-1; 7 bases map to TRBD1. Losses at the gene ends were 7 bases for V and 1 base for J; bases not matched to a gene: 7. The V gene's germline CDR1 is SGHRS and CDR2 YFSETQ. This CDR3 region has 14 residues. The CDR3 loop reads CASCDRAANTEAFF. The CDR3 DNA reads TGCGCCAGCTGTGACAGGGCAGCGAACACTGAAGCTTTCTTT.

The chain links TRBV5-4 to TRBJ1-2; 7 bases line up with TRBD1. The CDR3 is 17 amino acids. V gave up 8 bases and J gave up 3 bases; unmatched junction bases: 19. Germline-derived CDR1 and CDR2 are SGHNT and YYREEE (reference sequence). In DNA, the CDR3 is TGTGCCAGACTACCTTTCTCAGGGGGTCTTGGGGACTATGGCTACACCTTC. Its translation is CARLPFSGGLGDYGYTF. Based on the CDR3 plus reference TRBV5-4 and TRBJ1-2, the full variable domain is ETGVTQSPTHLIKTRGQQVTLRCSSQSGHNTVSWYQQALGQGPQFIFQYYREEENGRGNFPPRFSGLQFPNYSSELNVNALELDDSALYLCARLPFSGGLGDYGYTFGSGTRLTVV.

The rearrangement uses TRBV7-9 and TRBJ1-5; D remains unclear. The germline V gene has CDR1 SEHNR and CDR2 FQNEAQ (reference sequence). This CDR3 contains 13 residues. The V end lost 7 bases, the J end lost 4 bases, and 11 bases lay between the germline ends. The CDR3, as DNA: TGTGCCAGCAACCAGAACGGGAATCAGCCCCAGCATTTT. As protein: CASNQNGNQPQHF.

The V and J genes are TRBV7-2 and TRBJ1-5; D is uncertain. This CDR3 is built from 13 residues. Germline lookup yields CDR1 SGHTA and CDR2 FQGNSA. Trimming pared 3 bases from V and 3 bases from J, leaving 6 bases between. The CDR3 reads CASSLRLNQPQHF. The CDR3 coding sequence is TGTGCCAGCAGCTTGCGGCTCAATCAGCCCCAGCATTTT. The full variable domain, in which reference TRBV7-2 and TRBJ1-5 provide the parts outside the CDR3, is GAGVSQSPSNKVTEKGKDVELRCDPISGHTALYWYRQSLGQGLEFLIYFQGNSAPDKSGLPSDRFSAERTGGSVSTLTIQRTQQEDSAVYLCASSLRLNQPQHFGDGTRLSIL.

The chain joins TRBV4-1 to TRBJ1-1; 11 bases map to TRBD1. The CDR3 is made up of 14 amino acids. The J segment lost 4 bases and the V segment lost 4 bases, leaving 2 bases of the junction unmatched. Germline assignment: CDR1 MGHRA and CDR2 YSYEKL. CDR3 coding DNA: TGCGCCAGCAGCCCCGGGACAGGGGGCACTGAAGCTTTCTTT. Translation gives CASSPGTGGTEAFF.

This sequence joins TRBV5-1 and TRBJ1-4; 9 bases agree with TRBD1. Germline values: CDR1 SGHRS, CDR2 YFSETQ. Trimming at V came to 0 bases and at J to 3 bases, leaving 3 bases not matched to a gene. The CDR3 spans 16 residues. The CDR3 DNA sequence: TGCGCCAGCAGCTTGGCCGGGACAGGGCCTAATGAAAAACTGTTTTTT. Protein product: CASSLAGTGPNEKLFF.

Turning to this clone: Relative to the germline gene, one junction end is altered; a read error may explain this. The chain joins TRBV7-7 to TRBJ2-5; maybe TRBD1 (5 bases). CDR1 and CDR2 (germline): SSHAT, FNYEAQ (reference sequence). The CDR3 sequence is 15 residues long. The CDR3: CASSFWLGPLETQYF. CDR3 nucleotide sequence: TGTGCTAGCAGCTTTTGGTTGGGGCCACTGGAGACCCAGTACTTC. The variable domain in full, with the rest retrieved from reference TRBV7-7 and TRBJ2-5, is GAGVSQSPRYKVTKRGQDVTLRCDPISSHATLYWYQQALGQGPEFLTYFNYEAQPDKSGLPSDRFSAERPEGSISTLTIQRTEQRDSAMYRCASSFWLGPLETQYFGPGTRLLVL.

This chain joins TRBV9 and TRBJ1-2; 8 bases are shared with TRBD1. From germline, CDR1 is SGDLS and CDR2 YYNGEE. Unmatched junction bases numbered 11, after V lost 0 bases and J lost 7 bases. CDR3 length: 16 residues. DNA of the CDR3: TGTGCCAGCAGCGTAGCGGGGCGGACAGGGTACCCTGGCTACACCTTC. Translated: CASSVAGRTGYPGYTF.

This chain joins TRBV7-9 and TRBJ1-5; the D is unclear. The CDR3 runs 14 residues. Trimming took off 4 bases at V and 4 bases at J, with 11 bases between the two ends. CDR1 and CDR2 (germline): SEHNR, FQNEAQ (reference sequence). In nucleotides, the CDR3 is TGTGCCAGCAGCTCTCTGGAGGAAAATCAGCCCCAGCATTTT. Translated, it gives CASSSLEENQPQHF.

This sequence joins TRBV9 and TRBJ2-2; 11 nucleotides match TRBD1. CDR3 size: 16 residues. Germline CDR1 reads SGDLS; CDR2 reads YYNGEE. J gave up 4 bases and V 5 bases, and 7 bases lay outside the gene matches. CDR3 residues: CASRARGTGGTGELFF. The CDR3 nucleotides are TGTGCCAGCAGAGCCCGGGGGACAGGGGGCACCGGGGAGCTGTTTTTT.

This chain uses TRBV15 with TRBJ2-3; the match to TRBD2 covers 9 bases. The V gene's germline CDR1 is LNHNV and CDR2 YYDKDF (reference sequence). Trimming at V came to 4 bases and at J to 6 bases, leaving 5 bases not matched to a gene. The CDR3 length is 14 residues. CDR3 sequence: CATSTGTSYDTQYF. CDR3 in DNA: TGTGCCACCAGCACCGGGACTAGCTATGATACGCAGTATTTT.

The chain joins TRBV4-1 to TRBJ1-1; 7 bases are a match to TRBD1. The CDR3 is 14 residues long. CDR1 and CDR2 from the germline V gene are MGHRA and YSYEKL. Trimming removed 4 bases from V and 4 bases from J; junction bases left unmatched: 6. The DNA for the CDR3 is TGCGCCAGCAGCCTCGACAGGGCTGGCACTGAAGCTTTCTTT. It codes for CASSLDRAGTEAFF.